The T cell receptor (beta chain) under discussion was sequenced for a study of blood T cell repertoires in COVID-19. Across the whole study: In each case, the material was cDNA or gDNA derived from T cells, B-cell-depleted T cells, or PBMCs.

The germline CDR1 and CDR2 sequences are GTSNPN and SVGIG (reference sequence). CDR3 length equals 12 residues. V gave up 2 bases and J gave up 6 bases, with 7 bases separating them. Produced via immunoSEQ multiplex PCR; TCRdb's table is partial and in-frame only. This sample has 220,000 or so clones, with roughly 84% found just once. As concerns this clone: This sample also contains other DNA sequences that code for the same CDR3.

The origin of this receptor is a woman aged 40 to 50 who had recovered from COVID-19. Material for sequencing was PBMCs or T cells enriched from blood (not recorded which). The gene calls are TRBV30 and TRBJ2-2, with D tentatively TRBD1 (5 bases). The CDR3 DNA sequence: TGTGCCTGGAGTAGGGGCCCCGGGGAGCTGTTTTTT. It yields the protein CAWSRGPGELFF. Combining the CDR3 with reference TRBV30 and TRBJ2-2 gives the whole variable domain SQTIHQWPATLVQPVGSPLSLECTVEGTSNPNLYWYRQAAGRGLQLLFYSVGIGQISSEVPQNLSASRPQDRQFILSSKKLLLSDSGFYLCAWSRGPGELFFGEGSRLTVL.